This TCR beta chain stems from a study of blood T cells in healthy people across ages. Findings and caveats of the study: Relative to aged donors, long-lived donors carried more naive CD4+ cells and displayed higher diversity. Naive T cell percentage by flow cytometry tracked strongly with beta diversity. Unsorted PBMC material precluded a definitive naive versus antigen-experienced comparison.

Then a second PCR, running about 6 to 12 cycles, was carried out with a sample-barcoded 5' primer and a J-beta primer mix. Each cDNA molecule was tagged by a template-switch adaptor that had 12 random nucleotides. MiXCR was run by TCRdb on the 5' RACE reads, yielding one entry per CDR3 protein. In the table there are hundreds of thousands of distinct CDR3 sequences, around 48% of which are singletons. This clonotype has only one observation. No antigen is known for it. CDR1 and CDR2 from the germline V gene are LGHDT and YNNKEL (reference sequence). The junction had 10 bases not matched to a gene; V was cut back by 5 bases and J by 7 bases. CDR3 length equals 16 residues.

Sequencing input: blood. The TCR comes from a woman aged 60-70 years in good health. The chain uses TRBV3-1 and TRBJ2-7; TRBD2 agrees at 14 bases. CDR3 amino acids: CASSTRTSGRKGEQYF. DNA of the CDR3: TGTGCCAGCAGCACCCGGACTAGCGGGAGGAAGGGTGAGCAGTACTTC.